The TCR beta chain under discussion was sequenced for a study of blood T cell repertoires in COVID-19. The assay was immunoSEQ multiplex PCR, and TCRdb's table has in-frame clones only and misses some. The sample lists around 150,000 clones; 80% to 90% were seen once. The junction had 9 bases not matched to a gene; V was cut back by 6 bases and J by 8 bases. The CDR3 consists of 15 residues. The germline V gene has CDR1 SEHNR and CDR2 FQNEAQ (reference sequence). The TCR sequence derives from a man aged 65 to 85 with acute or convalescent COVID-19. The V call is TRBV7-9, the J call TRBJ2-2; 10 bases align to TRBD2. Specimen: peripheral blood. CDR3 DNA: TGTGCCAGCAGAACCCGACTAGCGGGCCGGGGGGAGCTGTTTTTT. Its translation: CASRTRLAGRGELFF.